These 2 T cell receptor beta chains were sequenced from one sample in a study of blood T cells in healthy people across ages. PCR was performed a second time for about 6 to 12 cycles using a sample-barcoded 5' primer and a J-beta primer mix. A single record per CDR3 protein comes from TCRdb applying MiXCR to the 5' RACE reads. The table includes 600,000 to 800,000 distinct CDR3 sequences, about 50% detected once. The sample taken for sequencing was blood. The source of these receptors is a woman at least 80 years old in good health.

To note about this clonotype: Being one base from a much bigger clone, this may be a read error. V and J are TRBV20-1 and TRBJ1-2; the D is unclear. The CDR3 loop spans 12 amino acids. V lost 3 bases and J lost 13, with 18 bases in between. Per the germline V gene, CDR1 is DFQATT and CDR2 is SNEGSKA (reference sequence). The DNA of the CDR3 is TGCAGTGCTAGGGCCCCCTCCAAAGCGAGCACCTTC. Amino acid sequence: CSARAPSKASTF.

This clonotype was counted at least ten times. V usage is TRBV3-1 and J usage is TRBJ2-1, with no clear D. With 2 bases removed from V and 0 bases from J, the gap between germline ends came to 8 bases. This CDR3 is built from 15 residues. Germline-derived CDR1 and CDR2 are LGHDT and YNNKEL (reference sequence). CDR3 bases: TGTGCCAGCAGCCAACACACATACTCCTACAATGAGCAGTTCTTC. Encoded protein: CASSQHTYSYNEQFF.